This T cell receptor beta chain was obtained from a study of blood T cell repertoires in COVID-19. Study overall: Sites across the United States, Italy and Spain contributed samples from acute and convalescent COVID-19. PBMCs, B-cell-depleted T cells, or T cells were the source of the cDNA or gDNA that made up the material.

Per the original methods: Amplification of reference gene primers was used by the study to estimate nucleated cell counts. Sequencing was performed with immunoSEQ multiplex PCR; in TCRdb, only in-frame clones are kept and a portion is missing. The V and J calls and clone size come from that table; D and trimming were worked out from the DNA. Of about 96,000 clones in the sample, roughly 80% were seen once. V lost 3 bases and J lost 2; bases outside the gene matches: 4. This CDR3 is 15 amino acids long. Germline CDR1 and CDR2: SGHKS and YYEKEE (reference sequence). As regards this clone: The same CDR3 arises from other DNA sequences in this sample as well.

The receptor's source is a woman aged 55 to 70 with acute or convalescent COVID-19. The V and J genes are TRBV5-5 and TRBJ1-5; 8 positions match TRBD1. Input material: peripheral blood. This chain's CDR3 is CASSSGQGGNQPQHF. In nucleotides, the CDR3 is TGTGCCAGCAGCTCTGGACAGGGCGGCAATCAGCCCCAGCATTTT.